This T cell receptor (beta chain) originates from a study of HIV-infected patients and healthy controls. From the 5' RACE reads, TCRdb called clonotypes with MiXCR, one entry per CDR3 protein. Of around 58,000 distinct CDR3 sequences listed, 19% are singletons. The V end was cut by 0 bases, the J end by 3 bases, with 14 bases between. There are 16 residues in the CDR3. CDR1 and CDR2 (germline): LGHNA, YSLEER. This clonotype has ten or more counts. This clonotype was sampled from a human donor in good health. The J gene is TRBJ1-2, the V gene TRBV4-3; D is undetermined. Sample: CD4+ T cells from blood. Written as DNA, the CDR3 is TGCGCCAGCAGCCAAGATCCATCTGGCAGCTACTATGGCTACACCTTC. This gives the protein CASSQDPSGSYYGYTF.